What follows is one T cell receptor (beta chain) and its context. Measured with immunoSEQ multiplex PCR; TCRdb has only the in-frame clones, and not every one. Counted here are roughly 330,000 clones, around 88% occurring once; the ten biggest clones make up 1% to 1.5%. The data originate from a study of blood T cell repertoires in COVID-19. Losses at the gene ends were 0 bases for V and 6 bases for J; bases not matched to a gene: 4. Germline V lookup: CDR1 ENHRY, CDR2 SYGVKD. The CDR3 has 16 residues. This chain links TRBV10-3 with TRBJ2-3; 12 positions agree with TRBD2. This TCR derives from a woman in her forties or fifties with acute or convalescent COVID-19. Specimen: peripheral blood. The CDR3 spells CAISESGLAGSDTQYF. As DNA, the CDR3 is TGTGCCATCAGTGAGTCAGGACTAGCGGGGTCGGATACGCAGTATTTT.